This T cell receptor beta chain was captured by sequencing in a study of blood T cell repertoires in COVID-19 (dated by TCRdb to about 2020). For the study in its entirety: Samples covering the acute and convalescent phases of COVID-19 were provided by collaborators in the United States, Italy and Spain. The prospective study material was composed of cDNA or gDNA derived from T cells, B-cell-depleted T cells, or PBMCs. Subjects who had been exposed to COVID-19, were actively infected with it, or had recovered from it provided the deeply sampled blood TCRbeta repertoires that made up the dataset. The repertoires were made available in a free public database intended to serve as a resource for research on the immune response to SARS-CoV-2. Samples were obtained from the ongoing ImmuneRACE study (first 160 participants) and from 950 to 1,500 subjects provided by 6 global collaborators. A de-identified subject ID, COVID-19 status, age in years and sex were almost always included in the sample metadata. Where available, HLA class I and class II types were obtained from metadata supplied by the sample provider rather than from assay-based typing.

What the authors observed across the whole study: Clinical and demographic metadata were provided uncurated, with the amount varying by source and participant.

This clone was detected once. What antigen it recognizes has not been identified. Base quality data are lacking; no much larger clone is found one base away. TCRbeta CDR3 regions were amplified from genomic DNA using the immunoSEQ Assay, a bias-controlled multiplex PCR. Processing in the source paper ran as follows. Within the assay, amplification of reference gene primers was used to estimate how many nucleated cells each sample contained. Sequence reads were collapsed and filtered to measure the absolute abundance of every unique TCRbeta CDR3 rearrangement. For each sample, productive Simpson clonality was calculated as the square root of Simpson's diversity index over productive rearrangements. TCRdb carries this immuneACCESS record with in-frame sequences only. Its versions omit some clonotypes, under half of them owing to an unresolved V gene in the studies checked, with the rest unexplained. Clonal size and the V and J genes are those of that table, whereas D and trimming came from the DNA. The sample includes 450,000 or so clones, with around nine tenths observed a single time. The ten largest clones add up to roughly 0.78% of the sample.

In Seattle, one collaborating source enrolled patients while the infection was active and tracked those patients longitudinally over the course of disease. The collaborating institutions used their own protocols to collect whole blood in K2EDTA tubes. For TCRbeta analysis, collaborators shipped samples as frozen whole blood, isolated PBMCs, or DNA extracted from either of those sample types. Relative to germline, V is 2 bases shorter and J is 0 bases shorter, with 17 bases between their ends. The CDR3 numbers 17 residues from cysteine through phenylalanine. The retained sequence is limited to the CDR3, 51 bases, with the frame set at the first base. The germline V gene provides CDR1 SGHRS and CDR2 YFSETQ.

The sequenced material came from peripheral blood. The rearrangement joined TRBV5-1 to TRBJ1-2, with a weak D call of TRBD1 (5 bases match). The sequence was collected from a man in his late teens or twenties with COVID-19, enrolled during active disease. At the DNA level, the sequence is TGCGCCAGCAGCTTAGGGACTTTGACTTTAGCTAACTATGGCTACACCTTC. This gives the protein CASSLGTLTLANYGYTF.